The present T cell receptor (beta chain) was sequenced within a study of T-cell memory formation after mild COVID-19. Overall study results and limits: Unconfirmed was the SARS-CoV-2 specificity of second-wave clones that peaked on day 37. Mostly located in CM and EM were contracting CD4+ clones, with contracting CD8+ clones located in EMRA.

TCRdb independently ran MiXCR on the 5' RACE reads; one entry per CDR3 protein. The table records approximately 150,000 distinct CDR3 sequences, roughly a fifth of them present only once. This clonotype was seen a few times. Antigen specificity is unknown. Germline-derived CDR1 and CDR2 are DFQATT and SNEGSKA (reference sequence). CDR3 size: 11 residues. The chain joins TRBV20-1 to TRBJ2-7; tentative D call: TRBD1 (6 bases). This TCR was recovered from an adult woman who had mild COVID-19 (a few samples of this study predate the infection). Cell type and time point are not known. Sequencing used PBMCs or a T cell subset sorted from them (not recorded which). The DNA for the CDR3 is TGCAGGGTACAACAGGGTAACGAGCAGTACTTC. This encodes CRVQQGNEQYF.